The 6 T cell receptor beta chains given below trace back to one sample, sequenced in a study of cytomegalovirus exposure and HLA in healthy donors. Vbeta (60) and Jbeta (13) primers were used in the PCR. Repertoires were generated with immunoSEQ multiplex PCR, while TCRdb's copy carries only in-frame clones and drops some. The top ten hold under 1.2% of the sample, which has around 85,000 clones, roughly 80% seen once. The specimen was PBMCs. These receptors all stem from a male donor in good health and CMV-seronegative.

The chain recombines TRBV5-1 with TRBJ1-2, with 9 bases fitting TRBD1. Per germline, CDR1 SGHRS and CDR2 YFSETQ. Trimming took 0 bases from V and 7 from J; bases not matched to a gene: 4. This CDR3 is 14 amino acids long. CDR3 bases: TGCGCCAGCAGCTTGGACAGGGGGCGAGGTGGCTACACCTTC. Protein sequence: CASSLDRGRGGYTF.

The V and J genes are TRBV10-2 and TRBJ2-2; TRBD1 might be the D (5 bases). The ends were cut back, 8 bases at V and 5 bases at J, with 6 bases in the middle. There are 11 residues in the CDR3. The germline CDR1 and CDR2 sequences are WSHSY and SAAADI. In DNA form, the CDR3 reads TGCGCCAGCCGACAGACCGGGGAGCTGTTTTTT. Protein sequence: CASRQTGELFF.

The chain links TRBV19 to TRBJ2-1, with a possible D match to TRBD2 (6 bases). Trimming stripped 1 base from V and 8 bases from J, with 18 bases between. In germline, CDR1 is LNHDA, CDR2 SQIVND (reference sequence). The CDR3 is 16 residues long. The CDR3 DNA reads TGTGCCAGTAGTATAGGGACTCGGGGGACGGGGCATGAGCAGTTCTTC. Protein sequence: CASSIGTRGTGHEQFF.

The genes are TRBV5-6 and TRBJ2-3; TRBD2 might be the D (6 bases). Deletions cut 2 bases from V and 5 bases from J, with 18 bases between. The CDR3 runs 16 residues. In germline, CDR1 is SGHDT, CDR2 YYEEEE. The CDR3 DNA is TGTGCCAGCAGCTTATTCTCGGGGGAATCAGTAGATACGCAGTATTTT. It specifies CASSLFSGESVDTQYF.

The CDR3 region has the DNA TGTGCCACTCGGGACAGGGGGCAGTACGAGCAGTACTTC. It encodes CATRDRGQYEQYF. The chain is built from TRBV2 and TRBJ2-7; TRBD1 matches at 12 bases. Trimming removed 10 bases from V and 4 bases from J; junction bases left unmatched: 5. Germline V gene lookup returns CDR1 SNHLY and CDR2 FYNNEI. The CDR3 runs 13 residues.

The chain couples TRBV28 to TRBJ2-5; D is possibly TRBD1 (5 bases). V gave up 5 bases and J gave up 4 bases, with 14 bases separating them. The CDR3 is 14 residues long. CDR1 is MDHEN, CDR2 SYDVKM, per germline. CDR3 protein: CASSGWGILETQYF. In nucleotides, the CDR3 is TGTGCCAGCAGTGGCTGGGGCATACTAGAGACCCAGTACTTC.